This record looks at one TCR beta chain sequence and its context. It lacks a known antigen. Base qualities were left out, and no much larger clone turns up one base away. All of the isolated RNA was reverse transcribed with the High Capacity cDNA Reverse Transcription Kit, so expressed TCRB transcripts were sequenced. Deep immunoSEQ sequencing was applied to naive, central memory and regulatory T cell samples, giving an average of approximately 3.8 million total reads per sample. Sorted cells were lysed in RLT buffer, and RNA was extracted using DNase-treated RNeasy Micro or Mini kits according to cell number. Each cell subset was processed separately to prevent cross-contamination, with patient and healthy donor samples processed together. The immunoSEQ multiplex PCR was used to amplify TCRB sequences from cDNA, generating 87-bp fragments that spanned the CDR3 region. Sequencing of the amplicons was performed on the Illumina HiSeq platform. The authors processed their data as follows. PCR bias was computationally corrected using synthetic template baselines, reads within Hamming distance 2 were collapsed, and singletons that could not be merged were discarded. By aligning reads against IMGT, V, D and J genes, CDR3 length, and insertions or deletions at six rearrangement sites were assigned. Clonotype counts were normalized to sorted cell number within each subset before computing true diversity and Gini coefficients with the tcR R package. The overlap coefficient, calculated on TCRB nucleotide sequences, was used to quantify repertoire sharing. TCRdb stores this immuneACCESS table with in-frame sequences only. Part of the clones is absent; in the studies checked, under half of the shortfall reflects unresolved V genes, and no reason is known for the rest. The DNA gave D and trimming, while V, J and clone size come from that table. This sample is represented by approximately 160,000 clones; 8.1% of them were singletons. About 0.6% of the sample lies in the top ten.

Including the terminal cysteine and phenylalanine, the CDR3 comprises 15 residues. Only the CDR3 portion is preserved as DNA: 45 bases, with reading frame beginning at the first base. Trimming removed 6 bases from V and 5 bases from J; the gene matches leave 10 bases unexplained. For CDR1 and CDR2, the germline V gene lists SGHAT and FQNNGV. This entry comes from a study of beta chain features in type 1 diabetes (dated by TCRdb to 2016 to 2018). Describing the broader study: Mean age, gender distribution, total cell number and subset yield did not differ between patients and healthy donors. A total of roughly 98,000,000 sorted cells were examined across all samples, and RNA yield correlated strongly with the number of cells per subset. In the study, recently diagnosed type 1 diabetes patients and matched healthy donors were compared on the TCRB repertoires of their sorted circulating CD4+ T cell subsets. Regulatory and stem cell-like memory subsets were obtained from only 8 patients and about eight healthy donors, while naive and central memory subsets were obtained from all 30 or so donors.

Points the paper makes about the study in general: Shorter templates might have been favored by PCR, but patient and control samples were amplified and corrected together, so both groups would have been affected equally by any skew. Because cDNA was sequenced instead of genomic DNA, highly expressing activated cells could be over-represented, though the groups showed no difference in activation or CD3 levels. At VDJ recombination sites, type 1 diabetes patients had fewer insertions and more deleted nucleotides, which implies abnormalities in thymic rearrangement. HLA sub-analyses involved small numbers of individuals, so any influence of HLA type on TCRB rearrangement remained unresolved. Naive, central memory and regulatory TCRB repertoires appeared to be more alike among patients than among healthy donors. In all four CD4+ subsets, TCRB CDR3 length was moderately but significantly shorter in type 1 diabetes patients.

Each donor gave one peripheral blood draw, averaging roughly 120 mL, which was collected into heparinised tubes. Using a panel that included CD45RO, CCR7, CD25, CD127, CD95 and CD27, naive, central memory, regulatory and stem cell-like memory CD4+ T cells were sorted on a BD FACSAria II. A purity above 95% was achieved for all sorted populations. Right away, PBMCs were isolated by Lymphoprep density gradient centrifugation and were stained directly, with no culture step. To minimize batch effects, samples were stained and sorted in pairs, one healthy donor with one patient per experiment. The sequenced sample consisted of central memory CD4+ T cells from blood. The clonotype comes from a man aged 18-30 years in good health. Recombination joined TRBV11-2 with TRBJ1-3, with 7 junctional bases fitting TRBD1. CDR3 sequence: CASRTLTGYRNTIYF. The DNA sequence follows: TGTGCCAGCAGAACCTTGACAGGGTATAGAAACACCATATATTTT.